Sequencing of this T cell receptor beta chain was carried out in a study of T-cell reconstitution after alpha-beta-depleted transplantation in children. The CDR3 is 17 amino acids. Trimming took off 3 bases at V and 5 bases at J, with 22 bases between the two ends. Unique molecular identifiers tagged the TCRbeta library. TCRdb recomputed calls from the PCR reads with MiXCR, one row per CDR3 protein. This table holds about 980,000 distinct CDR3 sequences, roughly 29% found once. Note on this clonotype: What it binds is unknown.

General observations from the study: For some patients, TCRbeta diversity was high at day 60 because of recipient T cells and thymic progenitors that survived. Newly made T cells mostly supplied T-cell counts and diversity one year after transplant. Several hundred expanded graft clones reportedly supplied alpha-beta T cells about two months after transplant.

This chain links TRBV12-3 or TRBV12-4 with TRBJ2-5, with D possibly TRBD1 on 5 matching bases. Material: PBMCs, mostly from graft donor cells, obtained 360 days after TCRalphabeta/CD19-depleted stem cell transplant. The clonotype was recovered from a boy in the first two years of life who had a stem cell transplant for SCID, so the T cells may come from the graft donor. The CDR3 here is CASSLSPGWGGTETQYF. The CDR3 coding sequence is TGTGCCAGCAGTTTGAGTCCAGGGTGGGGTGGTACGGAGACCCAGTACTTC.